Ten or more counts support the clone carrying this T cell receptor beta chain. The data derive from a study of human T cells and chemical hapten exposure. V lost 10 bases to trimming and J lost 1 base; unmatched junction nucleotides: 10. The germline gives CDR1 SNHLY, CDR2 FYNNEI. The CDR3 is 16 residues long. Described time point: healthy volunteer bleed at 6 weeks. Sequencing started from total RNA isolated from unfractionated whole blood. TCRdb redid the calling of the RACE reads with MiXCR, one entry per CDR3 protein. The repertoire holds fewer than 85,000 distinct CDR3 sequences, with 7% to 9.5% as singletons.

V is TRBV2 and J is TRBJ2-3, with 11 positions matching TRBD2. The clonotype was recovered from a female donor in good health. Some clones in this sample may be carry-over from other donors' samples. The sequenced sample consisted of whole blood. The CDR3 DNA is TGTGCCACCTCTCCCGCTAGCGGGGGGCGCACAGATACGCAGTATTTT. Its translation: CATSPASGGRTDTQYF.